This TCR beta chain was identified during a study of blood T cells in healthy people across ages. Primed by a sample-barcoded 5' primer and a J-beta primer mix, a second PCR proceeded for about 7 to 12 cycles. A single record per CDR3 protein comes from TCRdb applying MiXCR to the 5' RACE reads. The data hold more than 650,000 distinct CDR3 sequences, with about 20% observed a single time. Study-level findings and limits: Correlation between TCR beta diversity and naive T cell percentage was strong.

In the case of this clonotype: The antigen is unknown.

The CDR3 sequence is 14 residues long. Trimming at V came to 2 bases and at J to 5 bases, leaving 6 bases not matched to a gene. Per germline, CDR1 DFQATT and CDR2 SNEGSKA (reference sequence). The specimen sequenced was blood. The chain employs TRBV20-1 and TRBJ2-7; 10 nucleotides match TRBD1. The sequence was collected from a man aged 65 to 79 in good health. Written as DNA, the CDR3 is TGCAGTGCTAGATCAATGGGACAGGGGAACGAGCAGTACTTC. The encoded protein is CSARSMGQGNEQYF.